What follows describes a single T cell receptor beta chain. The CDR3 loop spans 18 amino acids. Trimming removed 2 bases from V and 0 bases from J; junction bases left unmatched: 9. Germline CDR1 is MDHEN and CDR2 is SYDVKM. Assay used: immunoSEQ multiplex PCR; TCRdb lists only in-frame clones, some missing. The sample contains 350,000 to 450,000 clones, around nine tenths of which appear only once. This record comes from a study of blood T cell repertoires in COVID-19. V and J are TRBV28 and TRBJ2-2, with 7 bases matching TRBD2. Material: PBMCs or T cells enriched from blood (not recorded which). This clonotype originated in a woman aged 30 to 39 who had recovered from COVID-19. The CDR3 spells CASSLGFASGSNTGELFF. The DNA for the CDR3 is TGTGCCAGCAGTTTAGGGTTCGCTAGCGGATCGAACACCGGGGAGCTGTTTTTT. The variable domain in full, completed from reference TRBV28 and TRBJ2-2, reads DVKVTQSSRYLVKRTGEKVFLECVQDMDHENMFWYRQDPGLGLRLIYFSYDVKMKEKGDIPEGYSVSREKKERFSLILESASTNQTSMYLCASSLGFASGSNTGELFFGEGSRLTVL.